A selection of T cell receptor beta chains follows, all from one sample in a study of OX40 agonist ivuxolimab in advanced cancers. TCRdb's copy holds only in-frame clones and misses some; the assay was immunoSEQ multiplex PCR. The table shows over 45,000 clones, with 82% occurring only once. This material consisted of CD4+ or CD8+ T cells sorted from blood, taken in a trial of the OX40 agonist ivuxolimab. The receptor source for this set is an adult with an advanced solid tumor such as melanoma, head and neck, liver or kidney cancer. CDR3s include the opening cysteine and the closing phenylalanine or tryptophan. The order of the fields is J gene, V gene, clone size, D gene, CDR3 protein, CDR3 DNA. D genes are given only for firm matches. Not every row has a clone size; where given, it reads once, few, many or a size class.

j_call: TRBJ1-1
v_call: TRBV7-9
clone_size: NA
d_call: NA
cdr3_aa: CASSSSGAWAEAFF
cdr3_nt: TGTGCCAGCAGCTCATCCGGGGCTTGGGCTGAAGCTTTCTTT

j_call: TRBJ1-1
v_call: TRBV6-5
clone_size: NA
d_call: TRBD1
cdr3_aa: CASSYKWDRNTEAFF
cdr3_nt: TGTGCCAGCAGTTACAAATGGGACAGGAACACTGAAGCTTTCTTT

j_call: TRBJ2-1
v_call: TRBV11-3
clone_size: NA
d_call: NA
cdr3_aa: CASSLGRGVTSSYNEQFF
cdr3_nt: TGTGCCAGCAGCTTAGGCAGGGGGGTAACCTCATCCTACAATGAGCAGTTCTTC

j_call: TRBJ1-1
v_call: TRBV5-1
clone_size: NA
d_call: NA
cdr3_aa: CASSHGRTMNTEAFF
cdr3_nt: TGCGCCAGCAGCCACGGACGGACCATGAACACTGAAGCTTTCTTT

j_call: TRBJ2-4
v_call: TRBV7-7
clone_size: once
d_call: TRBD2
cdr3_aa: CASSSPSAGDTLAKNIQYF
cdr3_nt: TGTGCTAGCAGCTCCCCCAGCGCGGGGGATACCTTAGCCAAAAACATTCAGTACTTC

j_call: TRBJ2-1
v_call: TRBV30
clone_size: NA
d_call: NA
cdr3_aa: CAWSRGATYNEQFF
cdr3_nt: TGTGCCTGGAGTCGGGGGGCGACCTACAATGAGCAGTTCTTC

j_call: TRBJ1-5
v_call: TRBV18
clone_size: NA
d_call: TRBD1
cdr3_aa: CASSNRQGDQPQHF
cdr3_nt: TGTGCCAGCTCAAATAGACAGGGCGATCAGCCCCAGCATTTT

j_call: TRBJ2-3
v_call: TRBV29-1
clone_size: NA
d_call: NA
cdr3_aa: CSVGYEDTQYF
cdr3_nt: TGCAGTGTCGGGTATGAAGATACGCAGTATTTT

j_call: TRBJ1-1
v_call: TRBV6-4
clone_size: NA
d_call: NA
cdr3_aa: CASRRTVNTEAFF
cdr3_nt: TGTGCCAGCAGGAGGACAGTGAACACTGAAGCTTTCTTT

j_call: TRBJ2-7
v_call: TRBV19
clone_size: NA
d_call: TRBD2
cdr3_aa: CASRNSGRAYEQYF
cdr3_nt: TGTGCCAGTAGAAATAGCGGGAGGGCCTACGAGCAGTACTTC

j_call: TRBJ1-4
v_call: TRBV9
clone_size: NA
d_call: NA
cdr3_aa: CASSINSGEKLFF
cdr3_nt: TGTGCCAGCAGCATCAACAGTGGCGAAAAACTGTTTTTT

j_call: TRBJ1-2
v_call: TRBV14
clone_size: once
d_call: NA
cdr3_aa: CASSHNRDYGYTF
cdr3_nt: TGTGCCAGCAGCCATAACAGGGACTATGGCTACACCTTC

j_call: TRBJ1-1
v_call: TRBV11-2
clone_size: NA
d_call: NA
cdr3_aa: CASSFPTHTEAFF
cdr3_nt: TGTGCCAGCAGCTTCCCCACGCACACTGAAGCTTTCTTT

j_call: TRBJ2-1
v_call: TRBV7-2
clone_size: NA
d_call: TRBD2
cdr3_aa: CASSLSGGWSYNEQFF
cdr3_nt: TGTGCCAGCAGCCTCAGCGGGGGGTGGTCCTACAATGAGCAGTTCTTC

j_call: TRBJ2-7
v_call: TRBV7-2
clone_size: NA
d_call: NA
cdr3_aa: CASSYFGRSEQYF
cdr3_nt: TGTGCCAGCAGCTACTTCGGCCGTAGCGAGCAGTACTTC

j_call: TRBJ2-3
v_call: TRBV12-5
clone_size: few
d_call: TRBD1
cdr3_aa: CASGLGQGLTDTQYF
cdr3_nt: TGTGCTAGTGGTTTGGGACAGGGCCTCACAGATACGCAGTATTTT

j_call: TRBJ1-2
v_call: TRBV7-2
clone_size: few
d_call: NA
cdr3_aa: CASSRQAGYGYTF
cdr3_nt: TGTGCCAGCAGCAGGCAGGCGGGCTATGGCTACACCTTC

j_call: TRBJ1-2
v_call: TRBV18
clone_size: NA
d_call: NA
cdr3_aa: CASSPVGLTDVSYGYTF
cdr3_nt: TGTGCCAGCTCACCAGTGGGACTCACGGACGTAAGCTATGGCTACACCTTC

j_call: TRBJ1-1
v_call: TRBV2
clone_size: once
d_call: NA
cdr3_aa: CASRGDRTEAFF
cdr3_nt: TGTGCCAGCAGAGGGGACCGCACTGAAGCTTTCTTT

j_call: TRBJ1-2
v_call: TRBV27
clone_size: NA
d_call: NA
cdr3_aa: CASSLSPDWGIYGYTF
cdr3_nt: TGTGCCAGCAGTTTATCCCCCGACTGGGGGATCTATGGCTACACCTTC

j_call: TRBJ1-4
v_call: TRBV19
clone_size: few
d_call: NA
cdr3_aa: CASTPGRAGEKLFF
cdr3_nt: TGTGCCAGTACCCCGGGACGGGCTGGGGAAAAACTGTTTTTT

j_call: TRBJ2-1
v_call: TRBV19
clone_size: NA
d_call: NA
cdr3_aa: CASSIGSAGSGNEQFF
cdr3_nt: TGTGCCAGTAGTATAGGAAGTGCAGGTTCTGGCAATGAGCAGTTCTTC

j_call: TRBJ2-2
v_call: TRBV27
clone_size: NA
d_call: NA
cdr3_aa: CASSPQGGEELFF
cdr3_nt: TGTGCCAGCAGTCCACAGGGGGGGGAGGAGCTGTTTTTT

j_call: TRBJ2-3
v_call: TRBV27
clone_size: NA
d_call: NA
cdr3_aa: CASSPSETDTQYF
cdr3_nt: TGTGCCAGCAGTCCCTCGGAGACCGATACGCAGTATTTT

j_call: TRBJ2-1
v_call: TRBV19
clone_size: NA
d_call: TRBD2
cdr3_aa: CASRTSGSTTEFF
cdr3_nt: TGTGCCAGTAGGACTAGCGGGAGCACAACGGAGTTCTTC

j_call: TRBJ2-1
v_call: TRBV18
clone_size: NA
d_call: NA
cdr3_aa: CASSPPNRLRYDEQFF
cdr3_nt: TGTGCCAGCTCACCCCCTAACAGATTAAGATACGATGAGCAGTTCTTC